This T cell receptor beta chain was observed in a study of identifying expanded T cells in peripheral blood (dated by TCRdb to 2018 to 2020). A note on the overall study: Separate aliquots of the same genomic DNA pool were sequenced to produce technical replicates, and four replicates were compared in pairs. Overall study results and their limits: For all healthy donors, the variance in clone template counts between two-week samples rose significantly as total template count increased. The binomial model flagged 0.9 to 1.5 differentially abundant clones between technical replicates, compared with about 17 over approximately 2 weeks and 19 over around four weeks. The beta-binomial model significantly reduced the number of clones called differentially abundant and the false-positive rate across all healthy-donor time intervals. The authors expected biological variance in healthy repertoires might increase further over much longer intervals such as months to years.

The immunoSEQ Assay, which uses bias-controlled multiplex PCR amplification of genomic DNA, was used to profile TCRbeta CDR3 regions. In the authors' own workflow: To quantify the absolute abundance of each unique TCRbeta CDR3 region, the sequences were collapsed and filtered. Differential abundance was assessed using a binomial (Fisher-equivalent) model and a beta-binomial model in which time-dependent variance fitted from healthy donors was added. Clones with fewer than 5 combined templates were removed, and a clone was called differentially abundant if the clone's Benjamini-Hochberg FDR was below 0.01. Beta-binomial variance was modeled as a function of total template count across the two samples using the form v = (b*log(k)+a)^2. TCRdb obtained this table from immuneACCESS and retained in-frame rearrangements with V and J assigned. These tables miss some clones; where compared with another copy, unresolved V genes account for less than half of the shortfall, and the remainder is unexplained. V and J calls and clone size are as listed in that table; D and trimming were resolved from the DNA. This sample comprises approximately 59,000 clones, over 85% of them detected only once. The top ten hold 3% to 4% of the sample.

During the collection period, no immune events, such as infections, were documented for the healthy donors. To calibrate time-dependent variance in a beta-binomial model of T-cell clone differential abundance, blood repertoires from healthy donors were used as a training cohort. The training cohort was composed of roughly ten healthy donors, 3 female and 7 male. On average the donors were around 45 years old, and their ages spanned about 29 to 64 years. Whole blood was collected from each healthy donor at three time points spaced 2 to 3 weeks apart and obtained from a commercial supplier. For immunosequencing, genomic DNA was extracted from unsorted whole blood. As for this clone: Its antigen target is currently unknown. No qualities accompany the bases; no much larger clone lies one base away.

From the germline V gene (reference sequence), CDR1 is MNHEY and CDR2 is SMNVEV. V loses 3 bases, J loses 1 base, and the germline ends lie 9 bases apart. The CDR3 holds 14 amino acids from the cysteine to the phenylalanine. Only CDR3 DNA is held: 42 bases, read in frame from base 1. The sequencing input was blood. The receptor was isolated from a person aged 18 to 75 in good health. The rearranged segments are TRBV27 and TRBJ1-1; TRBD1 is perhaps the D gene, given 6 matching bases. The bases read TGTGCCAGCAGTTTCAAGACAGGGAACACTGAAGCTTTCTTT. Translated, this is CASSFKTGNTEAFF.